This T cell receptor beta chain was found in a study of T cell responses to AZD1222 COVID-19 vaccine. The count of this clone is one. The length of the CDR3 is 15 residues. Measured with immunoSEQ multiplex PCR; TCRdb has only the in-frame clones, and not every one. The sample yields roughly 180,000 clones, approximately 94% seen once. This TCR derives from an adult who received the AZD1222 COVID-19 vaccine. The input for sequencing was peripheral blood, taken 28 days after the second AZD1222 dose. The chain links TRBV21-1 to TRBJ2-7; TRBD1 is the table's D call, not checked against the DNA. TRBV21-1 is marked as a pseudogene. The CDR3 DNA reads TGTGCCAGCAGTATAAGACAGCCCGGTACCTACGAGCAGTACTTC. This translates into CASSIRQPGTYEQYF.